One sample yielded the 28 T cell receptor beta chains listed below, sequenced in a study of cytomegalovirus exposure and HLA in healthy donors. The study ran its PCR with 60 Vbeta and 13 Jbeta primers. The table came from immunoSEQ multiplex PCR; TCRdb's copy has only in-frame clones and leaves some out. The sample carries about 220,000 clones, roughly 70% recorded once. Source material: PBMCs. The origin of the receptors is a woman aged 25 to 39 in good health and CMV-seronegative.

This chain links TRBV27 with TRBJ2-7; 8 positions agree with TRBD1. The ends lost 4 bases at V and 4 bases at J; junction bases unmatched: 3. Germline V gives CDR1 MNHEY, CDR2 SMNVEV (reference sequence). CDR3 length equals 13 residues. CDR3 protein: CASSYGTGYEQYF. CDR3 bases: TGTGCCAGCAGTTATGGGACAGGATACGAGCAGTACTTC.

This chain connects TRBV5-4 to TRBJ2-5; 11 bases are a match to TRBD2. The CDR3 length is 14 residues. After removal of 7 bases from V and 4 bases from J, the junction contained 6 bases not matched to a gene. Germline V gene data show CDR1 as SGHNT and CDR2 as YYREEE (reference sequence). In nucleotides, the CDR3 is TGTGCCAGCCAGTATAGCGGGAGGGCAGAGACCCAGTACTTC. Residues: CASQYSGRAETQYF.

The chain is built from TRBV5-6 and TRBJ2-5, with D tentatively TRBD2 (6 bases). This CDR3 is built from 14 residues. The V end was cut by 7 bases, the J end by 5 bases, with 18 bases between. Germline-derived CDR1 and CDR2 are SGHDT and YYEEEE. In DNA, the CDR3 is TGTGCCAGCGGCCCGACGGGCGGGGCCGAGACCCAGTACTTC. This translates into CASGPTGGAETQYF.

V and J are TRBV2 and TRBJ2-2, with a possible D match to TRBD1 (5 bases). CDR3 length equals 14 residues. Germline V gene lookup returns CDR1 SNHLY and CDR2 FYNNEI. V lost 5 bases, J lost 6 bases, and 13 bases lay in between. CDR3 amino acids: CASSFQGNPGELFF. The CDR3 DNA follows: TGTGCCAGCAGTTTTCAGGGTAATCCCGGGGAGCTGTTTTTT.

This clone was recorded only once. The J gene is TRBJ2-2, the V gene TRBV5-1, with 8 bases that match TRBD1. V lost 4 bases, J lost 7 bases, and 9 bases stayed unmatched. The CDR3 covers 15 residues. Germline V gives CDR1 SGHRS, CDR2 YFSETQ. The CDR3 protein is CASSVDRAEIGELFF. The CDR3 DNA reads TGCGCCAGCAGCGTGGACAGGGCGGAGATCGGGGAGCTGTTTTTT.

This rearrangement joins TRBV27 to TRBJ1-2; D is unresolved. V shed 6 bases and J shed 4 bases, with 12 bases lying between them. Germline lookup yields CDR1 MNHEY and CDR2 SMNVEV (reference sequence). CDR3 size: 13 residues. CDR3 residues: CASSPGDFYGYTF. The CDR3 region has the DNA TGTGCCAGCAGCCCTGGTGACTTCTATGGCTACACCTTC.

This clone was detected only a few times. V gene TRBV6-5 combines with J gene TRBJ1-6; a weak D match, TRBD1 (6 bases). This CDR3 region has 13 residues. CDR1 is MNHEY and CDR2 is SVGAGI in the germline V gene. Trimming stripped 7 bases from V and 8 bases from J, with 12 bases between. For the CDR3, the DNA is TGTGCCAGCAACATACAGGGTCATTCACCCCTCCACTTT. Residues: CASNIQGHSPLHF.

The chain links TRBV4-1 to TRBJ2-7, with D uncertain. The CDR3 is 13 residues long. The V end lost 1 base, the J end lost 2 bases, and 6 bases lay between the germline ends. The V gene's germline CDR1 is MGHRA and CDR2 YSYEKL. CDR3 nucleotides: TGCGCCAGCAGCCAAGTTGGGCCCTACGAGCAGTACTTC. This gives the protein CASSQVGPYEQYF.

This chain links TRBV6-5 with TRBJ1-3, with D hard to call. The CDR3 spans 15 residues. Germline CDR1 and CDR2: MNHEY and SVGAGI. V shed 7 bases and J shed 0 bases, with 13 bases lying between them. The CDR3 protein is CASTEEKSSGNTIYF. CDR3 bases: TGTGCCAGCACCGAGGAGAAGAGCTCTGGAAACACCATATATTTT.

CDR3 region: CASSLGGGGSVQPQHF. CDR3 coding DNA: TGTGCCAGCAGCTTGGGGGGGGGCGGGTCAGTTCAGCCCCAGCATTTT. The chain couples TRBV5-6 to TRBJ1-5; D may be TRBD1 (6 bases). The CDR3 contains 16 residues. Germline V gene data show CDR1 as SGHDT and CDR2 as YYEEEE. Trimming took off 0 bases at V and 6 bases at J, with 16 bases between the two ends.

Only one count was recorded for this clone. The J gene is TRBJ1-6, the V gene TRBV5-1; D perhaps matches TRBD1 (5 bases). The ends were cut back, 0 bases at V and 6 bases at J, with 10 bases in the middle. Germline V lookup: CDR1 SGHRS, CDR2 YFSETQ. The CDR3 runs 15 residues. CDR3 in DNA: TGCGCCAGCAGCTTGGCCGTCAGGGTTAATTCACCCCTCCACTTT. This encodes CASSLAVRVNSPLHF.

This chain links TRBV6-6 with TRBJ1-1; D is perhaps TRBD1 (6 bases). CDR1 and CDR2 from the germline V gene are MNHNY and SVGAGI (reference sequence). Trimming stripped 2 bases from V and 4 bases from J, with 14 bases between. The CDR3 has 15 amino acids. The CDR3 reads CASSYRADSSTEAFF. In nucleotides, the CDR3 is TGTGCCAGCAGTTACAGGGCGGACAGTAGCACTGAAGCTTTCTTT.

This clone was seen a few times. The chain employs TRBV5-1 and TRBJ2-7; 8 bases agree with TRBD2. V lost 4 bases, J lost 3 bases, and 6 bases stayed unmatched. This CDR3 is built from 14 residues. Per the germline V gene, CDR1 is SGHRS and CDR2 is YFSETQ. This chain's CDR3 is CASSPGLAHYEQYF. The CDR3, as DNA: TGCGCCAGCAGCCCCGGACTAGCCCACTACGAGCAGTACTTC.

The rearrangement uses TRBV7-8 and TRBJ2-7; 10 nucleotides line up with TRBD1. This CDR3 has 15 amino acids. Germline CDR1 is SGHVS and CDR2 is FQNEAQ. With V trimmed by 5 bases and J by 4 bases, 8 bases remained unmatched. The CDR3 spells CASSTSGTGVYEQYF. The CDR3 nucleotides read TGTGCCAGCAGCACCTCCGGGACAGGGGTTTACGAGCAGTACTTC.

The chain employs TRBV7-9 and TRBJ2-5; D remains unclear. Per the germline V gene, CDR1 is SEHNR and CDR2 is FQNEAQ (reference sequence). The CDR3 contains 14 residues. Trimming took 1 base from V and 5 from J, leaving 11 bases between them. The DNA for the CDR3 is TGTGCCAGCAGCTTAGAAGTCTACCTGGAGACCCAGTACTTC. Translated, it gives CASSLEVYLETQYF.

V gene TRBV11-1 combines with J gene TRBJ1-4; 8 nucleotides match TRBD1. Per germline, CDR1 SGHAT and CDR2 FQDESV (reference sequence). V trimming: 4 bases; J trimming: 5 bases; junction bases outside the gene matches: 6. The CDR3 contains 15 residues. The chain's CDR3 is CASSWAGGINEKLFF. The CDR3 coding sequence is TGTGCCAGCAGCTGGGCAGGGGGCATCAATGAAAAACTGTTTTTT.

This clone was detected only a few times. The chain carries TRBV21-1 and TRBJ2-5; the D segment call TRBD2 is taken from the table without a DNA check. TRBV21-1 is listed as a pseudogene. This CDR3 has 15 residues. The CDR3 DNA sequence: TGTGCCAGCAGCAAGATCCGAGGTGGTAGAGAGACCCAGTACTTC. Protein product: CASSKIRGGRETQYF.

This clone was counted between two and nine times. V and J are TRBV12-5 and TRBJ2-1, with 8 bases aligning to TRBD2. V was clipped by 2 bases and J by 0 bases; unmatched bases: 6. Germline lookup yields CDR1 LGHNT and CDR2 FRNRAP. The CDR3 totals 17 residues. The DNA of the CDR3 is TGTGCTAGTGGTTTGAAGCGCGGGGGGAACTCCTACAATGAGCAGTTCTTC. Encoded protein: CASGLKRGGNSYNEQFF. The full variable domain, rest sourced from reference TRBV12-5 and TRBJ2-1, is DARVTQTPRHKVTEMGQEVTMRCQPILGHNTVFWYRQTMMQGLELLAYFRNRAPLDDSGMPKDRFSAEMPDATLATLKIQPSEPRDSAVYFCASGLKRGGNSYNEQFFGPGTRLTVL.

Here the CDR3 DNA reads TGTGCCAGCAGCATAACAGGGGTCCAAGAGACCCAGTACTTC. The encoded protein is CASSITGVQETQYF. This rearrangement joins TRBV5-4 to TRBJ2-5; 7 nucleotides match TRBD1. This CDR3 region has 14 residues. J gave up 1 base and V 4 bases, and 4 bases lay outside the gene matches. Looked up from germline, CDR1 is SGHNT and CDR2 is YYREEE (reference sequence).

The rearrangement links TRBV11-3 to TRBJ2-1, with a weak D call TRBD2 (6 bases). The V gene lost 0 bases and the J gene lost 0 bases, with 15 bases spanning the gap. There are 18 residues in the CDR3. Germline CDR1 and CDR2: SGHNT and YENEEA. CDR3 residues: CASSLDGTSWSSYNEQFF. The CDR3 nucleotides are TGTGCCAGCAGCTTAGATGGGACTTCCTGGAGCTCCTACAATGAGCAGTTCTTC.

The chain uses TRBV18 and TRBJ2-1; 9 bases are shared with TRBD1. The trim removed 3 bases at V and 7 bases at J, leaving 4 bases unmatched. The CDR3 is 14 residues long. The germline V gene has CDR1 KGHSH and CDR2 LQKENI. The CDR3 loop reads CASSPGQGLNEQFF. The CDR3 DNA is TGTGCCAGCTCACCGGGACAGGGATTAAATGAGCAGTTCTTC.

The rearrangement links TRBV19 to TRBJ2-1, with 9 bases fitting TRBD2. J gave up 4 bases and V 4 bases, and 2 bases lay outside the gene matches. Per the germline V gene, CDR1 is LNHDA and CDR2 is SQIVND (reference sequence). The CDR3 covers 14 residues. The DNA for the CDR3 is TGTGCCAGTAGTACTAGCGGGGTTTACAATGAGCAGTTCTTC. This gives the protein CASSTSGVYNEQFF.

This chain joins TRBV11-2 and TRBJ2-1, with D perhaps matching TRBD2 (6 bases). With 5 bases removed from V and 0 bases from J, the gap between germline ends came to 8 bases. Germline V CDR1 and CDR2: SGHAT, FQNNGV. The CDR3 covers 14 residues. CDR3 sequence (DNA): TGTGCCAGCAGCGGGGGGAGCTCCTACAATGAGCAGTTCTTC. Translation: CASSGGSSYNEQFF.

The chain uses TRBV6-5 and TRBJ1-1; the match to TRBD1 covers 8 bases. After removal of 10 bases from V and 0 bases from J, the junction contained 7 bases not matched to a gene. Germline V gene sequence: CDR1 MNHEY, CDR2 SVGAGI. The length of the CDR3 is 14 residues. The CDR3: CATHRGTLNTEAFF. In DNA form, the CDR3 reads TGTGCCACTCACAGGGGGACCTTGAACACTGAAGCTTTCTTT.

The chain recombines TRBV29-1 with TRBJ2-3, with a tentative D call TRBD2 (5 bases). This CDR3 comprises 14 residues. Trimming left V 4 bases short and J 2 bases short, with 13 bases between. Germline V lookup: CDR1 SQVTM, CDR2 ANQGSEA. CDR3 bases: TGCAGCGTTGCGGTAGCGATAAACACAGATACGCAGTATTTT. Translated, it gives CSVAVAINTDTQYF.

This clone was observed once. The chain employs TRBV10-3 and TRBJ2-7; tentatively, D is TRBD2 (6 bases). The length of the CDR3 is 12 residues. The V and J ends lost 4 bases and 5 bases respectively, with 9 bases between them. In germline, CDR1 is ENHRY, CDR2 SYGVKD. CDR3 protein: CAISAGGHEQYF. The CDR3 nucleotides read TGTGCCATCAGTGCAGGAGGGCACGAGCAGTACTTC.

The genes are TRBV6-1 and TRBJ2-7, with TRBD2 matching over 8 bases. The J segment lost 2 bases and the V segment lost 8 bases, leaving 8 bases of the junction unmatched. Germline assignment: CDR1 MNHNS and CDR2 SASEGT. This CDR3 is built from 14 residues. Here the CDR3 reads CASLGTRDAYEQYF. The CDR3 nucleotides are TGTGCCAGCCTAGGGACTAGGGACGCCTACGAGCAGTACTTC.

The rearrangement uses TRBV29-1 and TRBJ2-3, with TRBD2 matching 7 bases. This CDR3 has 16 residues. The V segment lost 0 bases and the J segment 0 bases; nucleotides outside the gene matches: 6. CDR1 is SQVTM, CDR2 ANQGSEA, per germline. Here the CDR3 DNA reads TGCAGCGTTGAAGATCCCCTAGCGGAAAGCACAGATACGCAGTATTTT. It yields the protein CSVEDPLAESTDTQYF.